A single sample is the source of the 17 T cell receptor beta chains below, sequenced in a study of metastatic and nonmetastatic thyroid tumors. Using MiXCR, TCRdb reanalyzed the PCR reads. The table records around 20,000 clones, approximately 29% of them present only once. Every patient was untreated before thyroid surgery. The sequencing sample was made of blood. Receptor source: a female donor with papillary thyroid cancer or a benign thyroid nodule (not recorded which). Some clones in this sample may be carry-over from other donors' samples.

As regards this clone: One end of the junction does not line up with germline, which may come from a read error. The rearrangement links TRBV20-1 to TRBJ2-3; 7 bases align to TRBD1. The germline V gene has CDR1 DFQATT and CDR2 SNEGSKA (reference sequence). The CDR3 covers 14 residues. The CDR3 DNA sequence: TGCGGTGCCCTGGACAGGAGGCTCACTGATACGCAGTATTTT. This encodes CGALDRRLTDTQYF.

CDR3: CASSQARRDYGYTF. The CDR3 region has the DNA TGTGCCAGCAGCCAGGCTAGAAGGGACTATGGCTACACCTTC. The rearrangement links TRBV14 to TRBJ1-2; no clear D. CDR3 length: 14 residues. In germline, CDR1 is SGHDN, CDR2 FVKESK. The V and J ends lost 3 bases and 3 bases respectively, with 11 bases between them.

This clone was detected a few times. The chain carries TRBV30 and TRBJ2-1; 9 bases line up with TRBD1. The CDR3 has 16 residues. The junction had 11 bases not matched to a gene; V was cut back by 2 bases and J by 6 bases. Germline V CDR1 and CDR2: GTSNPN, SVGIG (reference sequence). CDR3 sequence reads: CAWSPNRGLAANEQFF. The CDR3, as DNA: TGTGCCTGGAGTCCGAACAGGGGGCTAGCGGCCAATGAGCAGTTCTTC.

The rearrangement links TRBV18 to TRBJ2-2; TRBD2 matches at 8 bases. Germline V gene sequence: CDR1 KGHSH, CDR2 LQKENI. This CDR3 is built from 17 residues. J lost 3 bases, V lost 0 bases, and 6 bases had no gene match. The CDR3 nucleotides are TGTGCCAGCTCACCACCGACGGGAGGGGCTGACACCGGGGAGCTGTTTTTT. This codes for CASSPPTGGADTGELFF.

There are many counts of this clone. The chain joins TRBV7-9 to TRBJ2-1; tentative D call: TRBD2 (6 bases). V gave up 1 base and J gave up 9 bases, with 16 bases separating them. The CDR3 is made up of 15 amino acids. Germline-derived CDR1 and CDR2 are SEHNR and FQNEAQ (reference sequence). The CDR3 reads CASSLDGGAGGEQFF. The CDR3 DNA reads TGTGCCAGCAGCTTAGATGGAGGGGCGGGCGGTGAGCAGTTCTTC. The full variable domain, its missing parts supplied by reference TRBV7-9 and TRBJ2-1, is DTGVSQNPRHKITKRGQNVTFRCDPISEHNRLYWYRQTLGQGPEFLTYFQNEAQLEKSRLLSDRFSAERPKGSFSTLEIQRTEQGDSAMYLCASSLDGGAGGEQFFGPGTRLTVL.

V gene TRBV4-1 combines with J gene TRBJ2-7; 7 nucleotides align to TRBD1. This CDR3 is built from 15 residues. From germline, CDR1 is MGHRA and CDR2 YSYEKL. V shed 4 bases, J shed 0 bases, and the junction held 6 bases outside the gene matches. CDR3 bases: TGCGCCAGCAGCCCTTCCAGGGGGTACTCCTACGAGCAGTACTTC. Its protein product is CASSPSRGYSYEQYF.

This clone was seen ten or more times. V is TRBV9 and J is TRBJ2-1; TRBD2 matches 13 bases. The CDR3 spans 16 residues. V gave up 0 bases and J gave up 6 bases; unmatched junction bases: 3. CDR1 and CDR2 (germline): SGDLS, YYNGEE. The CDR3 DNA sequence: TGTGCCAGCAGCGTAGCTACTAGCGGGGGGGCCAATGAGCAGTTCTTC. Its protein product is CASSVATSGGANEQFF.

The chain employs TRBV20-1 and TRBJ2-7; D call uncertain. V lost 5 bases to trimming and J lost 1 base, with 18 bases between them. This CDR3 has 15 amino acids. In germline, CDR1 is DFQATT, CDR2 SNEGSKA (reference sequence). The CDR3 here is CSARKTPFVSYEQYF. CDR3 sequence (DNA): TGCAGTGCTCGGAAGACCCCCTTTGTATCCTACGAGCAGTACTTC.

This clone is judged medium-sized. The chain combines TRBV20-1 with TRBJ2-7; 12 nucleotides align to TRBD2. The CDR3 spans 16 residues. Germline CDR1 DFQATT, CDR2 SNEGSKA (reference sequence). The ends lost 6 bases at V and 4 bases at J; junction bases unmatched: 13. The CDR3 DNA is TGCAGTGCCGAAAACATGCTAGCGGGGGGGCCATACGAGCAGTACTTC. This translates into CSAENMLAGGPYEQYF.

This chain links TRBV20-1 with TRBJ1-6; no definite D call. Germline-derived CDR1 and CDR2 are DFQATT and SNEGSKA (reference sequence). The CDR3 has 15 residues. The V end was cut by 5 bases, the J end by 0 bases, with 11 bases between. The CDR3 DNA follows: TGCAGTGCTCCTGGAGGCAGCTCCTATAATTCACCCCTCCACTTT. Translated, it gives CSAPGGSSYNSPLHF.

This clone is medium-sized in the sample. The chain employs TRBV4-1 and TRBJ1-4, with a tentative D call TRBD1 (5 bases). V shed 3 bases and J shed 4 bases, with 12 bases lying between them. The CDR3 is 15 amino acids. Looked up from germline, CDR1 is MGHRA and CDR2 is YSYEKL. CDR3 amino acids: CASSHLGGVNEKLFF. The CDR3, as DNA: TGCGCCAGCAGCCACCTCGGGGGGGTTAATGAAAAACTGTTTTTT.

This clone was picked up many times. The rearrangement links TRBV25-1 to TRBJ2-3; D gene unclear. Trimming removed 8 bases from V and 2 bases from J, with 11 bases in between. CDR1 and CDR2 (germline): MGHDK, SYGVNS. The CDR3 covers 13 residues. CDR3 bases: TGTGCCAGCCAGAAACAGATCACAGATACGCAGTATTTT. Amino acid sequence: CASQKQITDTQYF.

This clone was observed a handful of times. The chain combines TRBV27 with TRBJ2-7; 7 bases agree with TRBD1. This CDR3 spans 12 amino acids. V lost 5 bases to trimming and J lost 10 bases; unmatched junction nucleotides: 8. The germline V gene encodes CDR1 MNHEY and CDR2 SMNVEV (reference sequence). This CDR3 reads CASSPPRGLQYF. The CDR3 nucleotides are TGTGCCAGCAGTCCACCAAGGGGGCTCCAGTACTTC.

In this sample, this clone turned up a few times. The chain uses TRBV6-2 or TRBV6-3 and TRBJ1-2; D may be TRBD1 (5 bases). This CDR3 has 17 amino acids. Germline V gene data show CDR1 as MNHEY and CDR2 as SVGEGT. V was cut by 2 bases and J by 2 bases, with 18 bases left in between. The CDR3 bases are TGTGCCAGCAGTTACGAGCGAAGGGGATACCTCAACTATGGCTACACCTTC. Its protein product is CASSYERRGYLNYGYTF.

In this sample, this clone turned up many times. The chain is built from TRBV2 and TRBJ2-5, with D perhaps assigned TRBD1 or TRBD2 (5 bases each). Germline assignment: CDR1 SNHLY and CDR2 FYNNEI. With 8 bases removed from V and 2 bases from J, the gap between germline ends came to 18 bases. The CDR3 has 15 amino acids. The CDR3 DNA follows: TGTGCCAGCGGAAGGACCTTGGGGGTGCAAGAGACCCAGTACTTC. Protein sequence: CASGRTLGVQETQYF.

This clone is labeled as medium-sized (0.01 to 0.1%). The chain recombines TRBV18 with TRBJ2-7, with 7 bases that match TRBD2. V lost 6 bases and J lost 6; bases outside the gene matches: 8. The CDR3 length is 13 residues. Germline V gives CDR1 KGHSH, CDR2 LQKENI. Written as DNA, the CDR3 is TGTGCCAGCTCCCCGGGGGGAAATCGCGAGCAGTACTTC. Its protein is CASSPGGNREQYF.

This clone is medium-sized. This rearrangement joins TRBV6-1 to TRBJ1-1; 7 nucleotides match TRBD1. Looked up from germline, CDR1 is MNHNS and CDR2 is SASEGT. J was trimmed by 8 bases and V by 5 bases; bases with no gene match: 11. This CDR3 has 14 amino acids. CDR3 DNA sequence: TGTGCCAGCAGTACCTCCGCGACAGGGTTAGAAGCTTTCTTT. Translation gives CASSTSATGLEAFF.